The clone carrying this T cell receptor (beta chain) was recorded at least ten times. What it binds is unknown. The CDR3 is 12 amino acids. Germline assignment: CDR1 SQVTM and CDR2 ANQGSEA. V gave up 6 bases and J gave up 5 bases; unmatched junction bases: 3. This entry comes from a study of T-cell reconstitution after alpha-beta-depleted transplantation in children. A library of TCRbeta sequences, prepared with unique molecular identifiers, was generated. TCRdb redid the calling of the PCR reads with MiXCR, one entry per CDR3 protein. The table shows fewer than 250,000 distinct CDR3 sequences, with roughly a sixth occurring only once. Study-level points and caveats: Reportedly, only several hundred clones from non-depleted graft cells drove alpha-beta T-cell counts at about two months.

The input for sequencing was PBMCs, mostly from graft donor cells, taken 360 days after TCRalphabeta/CD19-depleted stem cell transplant. This sequence was found in a male patient aged 2-10 years who had a stem cell transplant for acute lymphoblastic leukemia, so the T cells may come from the graft donor. V usage is TRBV29-1 and J usage is TRBJ2-7; 11 nucleotides align to TRBD1. CDR3 sequence reads: CSVGQGANEQYF. In DNA form, the CDR3 reads TGCAGCGTCGGACAGGGGGCAAACGAGCAGTACTTC.